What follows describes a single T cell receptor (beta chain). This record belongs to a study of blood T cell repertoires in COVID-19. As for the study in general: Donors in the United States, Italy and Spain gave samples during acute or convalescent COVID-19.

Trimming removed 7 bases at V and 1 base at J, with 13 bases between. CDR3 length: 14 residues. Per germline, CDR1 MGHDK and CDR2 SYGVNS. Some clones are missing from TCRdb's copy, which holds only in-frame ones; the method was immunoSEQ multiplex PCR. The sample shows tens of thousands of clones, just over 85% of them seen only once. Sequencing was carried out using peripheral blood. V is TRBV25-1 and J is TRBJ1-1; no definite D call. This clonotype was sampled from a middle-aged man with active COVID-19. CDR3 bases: TGTGCCAGCACCCCTGGACGGGAGAACACTGAAGCTTTCTTT. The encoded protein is CASTPGRENTEAFF.